This T cell receptor (beta chain) was sequenced during a study of cytomegalovirus exposure and HLA in healthy donors. Here immunoSEQ multiplex PCR was the method, and the copy in TCRdb shows in-frame clones only, minus some. The sample records 200,000 or so clones, around 86% being singletons. The CDR3 runs 13 residues. From germline, CDR1 is SNHLY and CDR2 FYNNEI. V was trimmed by 6 bases and J by 4 bases, leaving 10 bases between them. The rearrangement uses TRBV2 and TRBJ2-1; tentative D call: TRBD1 (6 bases). The source is a woman between 18 and 29 years old in good health and CMV-seropositive. The material sequenced was PBMCs. This CDR3 is CASRTDRYNEQFF. In nucleotides, the CDR3 is TGTGCCAGCAGAACTGACAGGTACAATGAGCAGTTCTTC.